A selection of T cell receptor beta chains follows, all from one sample in a study of blood T cell repertoires in COVID-19. Produced via immunoSEQ multiplex PCR; TCRdb's table is partial and in-frame only. The data contain over 120,000 clones, over 60% of them seen just once; the ten biggest clones take up around 2.9%. The sequencing sample was made of PBMCs or T cells enriched from blood (not recorded which). All receptors come from a woman aged 45-65 years who had recovered from COVID-19. The CDR3 runs from the conserved cysteine through the conserved F or W. A D gene is named only where the DNA matches it firmly. Only part of the rows carry a size: once, few, many, or a class if the clone is expanded.

.	TRBJ2-7	.	TRBV19	CASSIGGSSYEQYF	TGTGCCAGTAGTATAGGGGGCAGTTCCTACGAGCAGTACTTC
.	TRBJ2-3	.	TRBV29-1	CSVQTAGANTQYF	TGCAGCGTCCAGACTGCGGGGGCGAATACGCAGTATTTT
medium-sized	TRBJ1-4	TRBD1	TRBV5-1	CASSSGTGLEKLFF	TGCGCCAGCAGCTCCGGGACAGGGTTAGAAAAACTGTTTTTT
.	TRBJ2-2	.	TRBV11-3	CASSPTVPGELFF	TGTGCCAGCAGCCCTACAGTTCCCGGGGAGCTGTTTTTT
.	TRBJ2-7	.	TRBV15	CATSRSSGTFTYEQYF	TGTGCCACCAGTAGATCTTCCGGGACTTTTACCTACGAGCAGTACTTC
.	TRBJ2-5	TRBD2	TRBV5-1	CASSLGTSGYGPRGTQYF	TGCGCCAGCAGCTTGGGGACTAGCGGGTATGGACCCAGAGGGACCCAGTACTTC
many	TRBJ1-4	.	TRBV5-1	CASSLGGPNEKLFF	TGCGCCAGCAGCTTGGGAGGGCCTAATGAAAAACTGTTTTTT
.	TRBJ2-7	.	TRBV29-1	CSVEGGGLYEQYF	TGCAGCGTTGAAGGGGGGGGGCTCTACGAGCAGTACTTC
.	TRBJ2-3	.	TRBV6-2/TRBV6-3	CASSYSSGTDTQYF	TGTGCCAGCAGTTACTCATCGGGCACAGATACGCAGTATTTT
once	TRBJ2-2	TRBD1	TRBV7-9	CASSRGRQGATGELFF	TGTGCCAGCAGCCGCGGGCGGCAGGGGGCGACCGGGGAGCTGTTTTTT
once	TRBJ2-2	TRBD1	TRBV5-1	CASSRTGGTGELFF	TGCGCCAGCAGCCGGACAGGGGGGACCGGGGAGCTGTTTTTT
once	TRBJ1-5	.	TRBV12-3/TRBV12-4	CASSPSSEPQHF	TGTGCCAGCAGTCCATCCTCGGAGCCCCAGCATTTT
.	TRBJ1-5	.	TRBV7-8	CASSLAGGGGQPQHF	TGTGCCAGCAGCTTAGCGGGCGGGGGAGGGCAGCCCCAGCATTTT
.	TRBJ1-2	.	TRBV11-2	CASSLDWSGGDYGYTF	TGTGCCAGCAGCTTAGATTGGTCTGGGGGCGACTATGGCTACACCTTC
.	TRBJ2-7	.	TRBV2	CASRGGAGASYEQYF	TGTGCCAGCAGGGGGGGGGCAGGCGCCTCCTACGAGCAGTACTTC
.	TRBJ2-1	TRBD2	TRBV7-3	CASSAGLAGYEGNEQFF	TGTGCCAGCAGCGCAGGACTAGCGGGTTATGAAGGGAATGAGCAGTTCTTC
.	TRBJ1-4	TRBD1	TRBV7-2	CASSSQGAHNEKLFF	TGTGCCAGCAGCTCACAGGGGGCTCACAATGAAAAACTGTTTTTT
.	TRBJ2-1	.	TRBV2	CASSVEGSYNEQFF	TGTGCCAGCAGTGTTGAGGGCTCCTACAATGAGCAGTTCTTC
.	TRBJ2-1	TRBD1	TRBV7-6	CASSPTGGGNNEQFF	TGTGCCAGCAGCCCGACAGGGGGCGGGAACAATGAGCAGTTCTTC
.	TRBJ1-3	.	TRBV19	CASSVEVLGNTIYF	TGTGCCAGCTCGGTCGAGGTGCTTGGAAACACCATATATTTT
.	TRBJ1-4	.	TRBV29-1	CSVSPGNEKLFF	TGCAGCGTGTCCCCGGGGAACGAAAAACTGTTTTTT
.	TRBJ2-1	.	TRBV13	CASSNQTGTFHYNEQFF	TGTGCCAGCAGCAACCAGACCGGGACTTTCCATTACAATGAGCAGTTCTTC
.	TRBJ1-2	TRBD1	TRBV6-1	CASSEGTGPPKGYTF	TGTGCCAGCAGTGAGGGGACAGGCCCACCGAAGGGCTACACCTTC
.	TRBJ1-2	.	TRBV27	CASSFSVNYGYTF	TGTGCCAGCAGTTTTTCCGTAAACTATGGCTACACCTTC
.	TRBJ2-7	TRBD1	TRBV27	CASSLQGQGRPYEQYF	TGTGCCAGCAGTTTACAAGGACAGGGGAGACCCTACGAGCAGTACTTC
.	TRBJ2-1	.	TRBV6-5	CASSLGPRTVDEQFF	TGTGCCAGCAGTCTGGGTCCACGGACTGTCGATGAGCAGTTCTTC
.	TRBJ2-5	TRBD2	TRBV10-3	CAISASGSGETQYF	TGTGCCATCAGTGCTAGCGGGAGTGGAGAGACCCAGTACTTC
.	TRBJ2-1	TRBD2	TRBV5-5	CASSPRTSGTYYNEQFF	TGTGCCAGCAGCCCTAGGACTAGCGGGACTTACTACAATGAGCAGTTCTTC
.	TRBJ2-7	.	TRBV5-1	CASSVSAIRSGYEQYF	TGCGCCAGCAGCGTATCCGCCATACGGTCGGGGTACGAGCAGTACTTC
.	TRBJ1-1	.	TRBV5-1	CASGSNTEAFF	TGCGCTTCAGGTTCGAACACTGAAGCTTTCTTT
.	TRBJ2-5	.	TRBV6-2/TRBV6-3	CASSSQGRVGRETQYF	TGTGCCAGCAGTAGTCAGGGTCGAGTGGGTAGAGAGACCCAGTACTTC
.	TRBJ2-1	TRBD2	TRBV4-2	CASSRIGRTSSYNEQFF	TGTGCCAGCAGCCGGATTGGGAGGACTAGCTCCTACAATGAGCAGTTCTTC
.	TRBJ2-5	.	TRBV20-1	CSASILETQYF	TGCAGTGCTAGTATTCTGGAGACCCAGTACTTC
.	TRBJ1-5	.	TRBV3-1/TRBV3-2	CASSQDTVSGQPQHF	TGTGCCAGCAGCCAAGATACGGTGTCGGGTCAGCCCCAGCATTTT